The rows below give T cell receptor beta chains drawn from one sample of a study of sequential checkpoint blockade in melanoma. TCRdb's copy holds only in-frame clones and misses some; the assay was immunoSEQ multiplex PCR. The table includes around 19,000 clones, 60% to 75% detected once. The material sequenced was tumor tissue (inferred from file names), taken from a patient given nivolumab and ipilimumab in sequence. The receptors originated from a human donor with melanoma. Both conserved end residues are part of each CDR3. Fields, in order: clone size, J gene, D gene, V gene, CDR3 protein, CDR3 DNA. A D gene is named only where the DNA matches it firmly. Clone size is not always given. Where it is, it says once, few, many or a class for expanded clones.

>.|TRBJ2-5|.|TRBV5-1
CASSLGTGAYQETQYF
TGCGCCAGCAGCTTGGGAACAGGAGCGTACCAAGAGACCCAGTACTTC
>.|TRBJ1-4|.|TRBV6-8
CASSYSSVPALAELFF
TGTGCCAGCAGTTACTCGTCTGTGCCTGCGCTGGCGGAACTGTTTTTT
>.|TRBJ2-3|.|TRBV18
CASSTAEGPDTQYF
TGTGCCAGCTCAACAGCTGAGGGACCAGATACGCAGTATTTT
>.|TRBJ2-3|TRBD2|TRBV7-1
CASSVGLAGTDTQYF
TGTGCCAGCAGCGTAGGACTAGCGGGCACAGATACGCAGTATTTT
>.|TRBJ2-6|TRBD1|TRBV28
CASTVQQGALTSGANVLTF
TGTGCCAGCACCGTACAACAGGGGGCCCTTACCTCTGGGGCCAACGTCCTGACTTTC
>.|TRBJ2-1|TRBD2|TRBV11-3
CASSLVVAGGPREQFF
TGTGCCAGCAGCTTAGTTGTGGCGGGAGGGCCGCGGGAGCAGTTCTTC
>once|TRBJ1-3|.|TRBV10-3
CASRETGSSGNTIYF
TGTGCCAGCAGGGAGACAGGTTCCTCTGGAAACACCATATATTTT
>.|TRBJ2-6|.|TRBV6-8
CASITASGANVLTF
TGTGCCAGCATCACAGCCTCTGGGGCCAACGTCCTGACTTTC
>once|TRBJ2-5|.|TRBV18
CASLRNWGETQYF
TGTGCCAGCTTACGAAATTGGGGGGAGACCCAGTACTTC
>.|TRBJ2-1|TRBD2|TRBV7-2
CASSQGSGGKGDEQFF
TGTGCCAGCAGCCAGGGTAGCGGGGGCAAGGGGGATGAGCAGTTCTTC
>.|TRBJ2-6|.|TRBV6-8
CASSSGGVSGANVLTF
TGTGCCAGCAGTTCCGGGGGTGTCTCCGGGGCCAACGTCCTGACTTTC
>.|TRBJ1-5|.|TRBV30
CAWETGHNQPQHF
TGTGCCTGGGAAACAGGGCACAATCAGCCCCAGCATTTT
>.|TRBJ2-7|.|TRBV6-4
CASSFRDGPYEQYF
TGTGCCAGCAGTTTCCGGGACGGACCCTACGAGCAGTACTTC
>.|TRBJ2-5|.|TRBV14
CASSLRTSQQETQYF
TGTGCCAGCAGCCTCCGGACAAGTCAACAAGAGACCCAGTACTTC
>.|TRBJ1-3|.|TRBV18
CASSPEPHSGNTIYF
TGTGCCAGCTCACCTGAGCCCCACTCTGGAAACACCATATATTTT
>.|TRBJ2-5|TRBD2|TRBV19
CASSGLAGGPYQETQYF
TGTGCCAGTAGTGGGCTAGCGGGAGGACCGTACCAAGAGACCCAGTACTTC
>.|TRBJ1-1|.|TRBV6-8
CASSYDRYDEAFF
TGTGCCAGCAGTTACGACAGATATGATGAAGCTTTCTTT
>few|TRBJ1-6|.|TRBV6-8
CASSYANSPLHF
TGTGCCAGCAGTTACGCAAATTCACCCCTCCACTTT
>once|TRBJ1-2|.|TRBV6-8
CASTGDLGGYTF
TGTGCCAGCACAGGGGATCTTGGCGGCTACACCTTC
>.|TRBJ2-3|.|TRBV5-1
CASSRISRADLGTQYF
TGCGCCAGCAGCCGGATTAGTAGGGCGGACCTGGGGACGCAGTATTTT
>few|TRBJ1-1|.|TRBV7-1
CASSTQGMYTEAFF
TGTGCCAGCAGTACTCAGGGGATGTACACTGAAGCTTTCTTT
>.|TRBJ2-1|TRBD2|TRBV28
CASRTPASGRNEQFF
TGTGCCAGCCGGACTCCGGCTAGCGGGAGGAATGAGCAGTTCTTC
>once|TRBJ2-7|.|TRBV29-1
CSVEDGGPAYEQYF
TGCAGCGTTGAAGATGGGGGGCCAGCCTACGAGCAGTACTTC
>.|TRBJ1-1|.|TRBV5-1
CASSRTDSSNTEAFF
TGCGCCAGCAGCCGAACCGACAGCTCGAACACTGAAGCTTTCTTT
>.|TRBJ1-2|.|TRBV18
CASSPGQDSGYTF
TGTGCCAGCTCACCAGGGCAGGATTCTGGCTACACCTTC
>.|TRBJ2-5|TRBD2|TRBV11-1
CASSPDPGGETQYF
TGTGCCAGCAGCCCGGACCCCGGGGGGGAGACCCAGTACTTC
>.|TRBJ1-3|.|TRBV7-5
CASSLPGSGNTIYF
TGTGCCAGCAGCTTGCCCGGGTCTGGAAACACCATATATTTT
>.|TRBJ2-7|TRBD2|TRBV19
CASSKTSVSLREQYF
TGTGCCAGTAGTAAGACTAGCGTATCCCTGAGGGAGCAGTACTTC
>.|TRBJ2-7|TRBD1|TRBV7-6
CASKPGQGSYEQYF
TGTGCCAGCAAACCGGGACAGGGGAGCTACGAGCAGTACTTC
>few|TRBJ1-2|.|TRBV30
CAGQARNSYGYTF
TGTGCCGGGCAGGCCAGGAATTCGTATGGCTACACCTTC
>.|TRBJ2-7|.|TRBV11-3
CASTQTSNTYEQYF
TGTGCCAGCACCCAAACATCCAACACCTACGAGCAGTACTTC
>.|TRBJ2-5|TRBD1|TRBV19
CASSKGQGRIQETQYF
TGTGCCAGTAGTAAAGGACAGGGGAGGATCCAAGAGACCCAGTACTTC
>.|TRBJ1-6|.|TRBV6-8
CASSVGQSVNSPLHF
TGTGCCAGCAGTGTCGGACAGTCAGTTAATTCACCCCTCCACTTT
>.|TRBJ2-7|.|TRBV19
CASSIGSEYEQYF
TGTGCCAGTAGTATAGGGAGTGAATACGAGCAGTACTTC
>few|TRBJ1-4|TRBD1|TRBV5-1
CASSGQATNEKLFF
TGCGCCAGCAGCGGACAGGCAACTAATGAAAAACTGTTTTTT
>few|TRBJ1-4|.|TRBV11-3
CASSLSQGTNEKLFF
TGTGCCAGCAGCTTATCCCAGGGCACTAATGAAAAACTGTTTTTT
>.|TRBJ2-1|.|TRBV9
CASSEGRKGDIEQFF
TGTGCCAGCAGTGAAGGTCGTAAAGGGGACATTGAGCAGTTCTTC
>.|TRBJ2-1|TRBD2|TRBV19
CASSITSGMGNEQFF
TGTGCCAGTAGTATTACTAGCGGGATGGGAAATGAGCAGTTCTTC
>.|TRBJ1-1|.|TRBV19
CASSISRRGVAFF
TGTGCCAGTAGTATATCCCGGAGGGGGGTCGCTTTCTTT
>few|TRBJ2-6|.|TRBV19
CASSNSGANVLTF
TGTGCCAGTAGCAACTCTGGGGCCAACGTCCTGACTTTC
>.|TRBJ2-7|.|TRBV19
CASSSGLNSYEQYF
TGTGCCAGTAGCTCAGGGCTAAACTCCTACGAGCAGTACTTC
>.|TRBJ1-2|.|TRBV30
CAWGTGTLLPGYTF
TGTGCCTGGGGCACCGGGACCCTCCTTCCCGGCTACACCTTC
>.|TRBJ2-4|.|TRBV15
CATSPIEAKNIQYF
TGTGCCACCAGCCCCATCGAGGCCAAAAACATTCAGTACTTC
>.|TRBJ2-2|TRBD2|TRBV10-2
CASSRGLVGGELFF
TGCGCCAGCAGCCGGGGACTAGTGGGCGGGGAGCTGTTTTTT
>.|TRBJ2-2|.|TRBV30
CAWRSRPTGELFF
TGTGCCTGGAGATCCAGACCCACCGGGGAGCTGTTTTTT
>.|TRBJ1-1|.|TRBV6-8
CASSSQGGGTEAFF
TGTGCCAGCAGCTCACAAGGCGGGGGGACTGAAGCTTTCTTT
>few|TRBJ2-5|.|TRBV6-4
CASSFLGQETQYF
TGTGCCAGCAGTTTTCTAGGGCAAGAGACCCAGTACTTC
>.|TRBJ2-3|.|TRBV23-1
CASSLARESHTQYF
TGCGCCAGCAGCTTGGCCCGTGAATCCCATACGCAGTATTTT
>.|TRBJ1-5|.|TRBV2
CASSVGNQPQHF
TGTGCCAGCAGTGTAGGGAATCAGCCCCAGCATTTT
>.|TRBJ2-5|TRBD1|TRBV5-1
CASSSGQGEETQYF
TGCGCCAGCAGCTCCGGACAGGGAGAAGAGACCCAGTACTTC
>.|TRBJ1-3|.|TRBV30
CAWSVGSRNTIYF
TGTGCCTGGAGTGTCGGCAGCCGAAACACCATATATTTT
>.|TRBJ2-4|TRBD2|TRBV30
CAWKLGLAGHIQYF
TGTGCCTGGAAACTGGGACTAGCGGGGCATATTCAGTACTTC
>.|TRBJ2-5|.|TRBV27
CASSLRGRETQYF
TGTGCCAGCAGTTTACGGGGACGGGAGACCCAGTACTTC
>few|TRBJ2-2|.|TRBV12-5
CASGLTSPSIRHTGELFF
TGTGCTAGTGGTTTGACATCTCCTAGCATCCGACACACCGGGGAGCTGTTTTTT